The entry below gives a single TCR beta chain sequence along with its context. What this receptor recognizes is not known. A much larger clone differs from this one at a single base, so this may be a read error. The CDR3 carries no conserved terminal phenylalanine or tryptophan, so it likely arises from a read error. Read against the paper, the sample's time point label means: newly diagnosed GD, antithyroid drugs for less than 3 months. For both TCR sequencing and RNA sequencing, RNA was extracted from PBMCs using TRIzol. The diagnosis of Graves' disease was made according to American Thyroid Association guidelines. The patients came from an endocrinology department in Xi'an, China. From each patient, about 8.9 milliliters of peripheral blood was collected into an EDTA anticoagulant tube. PBMCs were isolated by Ficoll Paque Plus density gradient separation without further T cell sorting. An Agilent 2100 Bioanalyzer and agarose gel were used to check RNA quality, and a NanoDrop 2000 was used to measure RNA concentration.

The sample comes from a study of regulatory T cells in long-lasting Graves disease (dated by TCRdb to about 2021). General notes on the study: Antithyroid drugs had been taken for less than 3 months by newly diagnosed Graves' disease patients. This study used TCR sequencing and RNA sequencing of peripheral blood to compare persistent Graves' disease patients against newly diagnosed Graves' disease patients. The study was registered as a clinical trial and conducted in China. A total of 33 samples underwent TCR sequencing, from around 13 patients with persistent Graves' disease and some 20 patients with newly diagnosed Graves' disease. Overall study results and their limits: A larger number of public clonotypes was shared among persistent patients (about 2,700) than among newly diagnosed patients (about 990). Preferential use of TRBV28, TRBJ1-2 and TRBJ2-5 was observed in persistent disease, whereas TRBV20-1 and TRBJ2-1 were favored in newly diagnosed disease. Sequencing and analysis were restricted to the TCR beta chain. Persistent Graves' disease patients showed lower TCR Shannon entropy and fewer highly expanded clones than newly diagnosed patients, suggesting clonal expansion. Because the primary lesion, thyroid tissue, could not be accessed, the study looked at peripheral blood alone. The small sample size was acknowledged by the authors as a limitation that may reduce accuracy.

In the germline V gene, CDR1 corresponds to KGHSH and CDR2 to LQKENI. From its first to its last residue, the CDR3 has 12 amino acids. Solely the CDR3 DNA is kept, with 36 bases framed from the first base. V is clipped by 6 bases and J by 6 bases, and the sequence between their germline boundaries is 11 bases long. The library came from multiplex PCR. TCRdb records Illumina HiSeq 4000 as the sequencer. CDR3 regions were amplified by Arm-PCR with iRepertoire HTBI primers to construct TCR beta libraries. Before sequencing, the PCR products underwent gel purification. Turning to the authors' computational methods: Gene usage analysis of CDR3 amino acid clonotypes used the roughly 60 TRBV and more than 13 TRBJ segments found across samples. Filtered high-quality paired reads were merged into contigs using COPE and FqMerger. BLAST was used to align contigs to IMGT TRBV, TRBD and TRBJ reference genes, with CDR3 defined following IMGT. Any clonotype with a frequency above 0.1% was classified as a highly expanded clone. Shannon entropy served as the measure of repertoire diversity, while the Gini coefficient captured V-J evenness. Clonotypes shared by more than one individual were considered public. The raw public data were reprocessed by TCRdb itself: fastp quality trimming at Q25, MiXCR clonotype calling, in-frame beta chains only. Rows merge per CDR3 protein into single entries with the most common DNA and genes. TCRdb, not the authors, supplied the V and J calls. This sample gives roughly 440,000 distinct CDR3 sequences in total; around 15% of them show up just once. The biggest ten clones account for less than 30% of the sample.

The same data also contributed to another study, on T cells in Graves' hyperthyroidism and ophthalmopathy. As that second paper reports: A patient counted as having stable Graves' hyperthyroidism if no progression to ophthalmopathy occurred over 18 months of follow-up. Hyperthyroidism patients were aged 18 to 65 years and newly diagnosed, with disease duration of less than 2 months. Exclusion was applied to patients with uncontrolled infections, other autoimmune diseases, pregnancy or lactation. Clinical symptoms, serum thyroxine and TRAb, thyroid ultrasound, and orbital computed tomography formed the basis for the diagnoses. A first-round RT-PCR of the TCR CDR3 used the HTBI primer set with the Qiagen OneStep RT-PCR kit. Blood samples also contained most of the expanded thyroid clonotypes (frequency above 0.001), which suggests that blood repertoires may reflect thyroid immune responses. Ophthalmopathy was separated from stable hyperthyroidism by a 13 V-J signature model, with around 88% sensitivity and about 81% specificity obtained in cross-validation and 80%/75% obtained in testing. During validation, the model predicted progression to ophthalmopathy a median of roughly 7.1 months ahead of onset, with approximately 71% sensitivity and 72.22% specificity. To identify TCR V-J signatures that set the groups apart, the researchers used a discovery cohort of approximately 98 patients, made up of under 50 with Graves' ophthalmopathy and some 58 with stable Graves' hyperthyroidism. Prospective prediction of ophthalmopathy was tested in an independent validation cohort consisting of about 20 hyperthyroidism patients and around 16 patients who later progressed to ophthalmopathy. The 95 to 100 discovery patients were divided at random into training and test sets in a 7:3 ratio. In addition, the study compared T-cell repertoires in thyroid tissue and in blood from 6 or 7 Graves' hyperthyroidism patients. After blood sampling, hyperthyroidism patients were treated with methimazole at a starting dose of 30 mg daily, and ophthalmopathy patients were treated with high-dose intravenous methylprednisolone. The libraries were constructed in a second round of multiplex PCR and then size-selected and purified. Sequencing of the libraries was done on an Illumina HiSeq2000 using paired-end 100 bp reads. SOAPnuke was used to process the raw data, throwing out any read that contained adapters or uncalled bases, had a mean Phred below 15, or lacked an exact constant-primer or identifier match. High-quality paired reads were merged with COPE v1.2.5, and unique nucleotide sequences were defined as clonotypes. MiTCR v1.1 was used to align the clonotypes against IMGT TRBV, TRBD and TRBJ reference segments. The analysis included only V-J combinations with a frequency above 0.0001, which together covered 99% to 99.2% of the repertoires. A TCS score was defined as the ratio between F50 (clonal expansion) and ExV (chaos), using BLOSUM62-based TCRdist between CDR3 peptides within each V-J. Welch's t-statistics and random forest reduced several hundred V-J features to 13, which were used in a naive Bayes classifier (R e1071). No statistical method was used to set the sample size in advance, and investigators knew the group allocation. TCR Vbeta CDR3 sequencing of 130 to 150 peripheral blood samples (under 45 ophthalmopathy, around 80 hyperthyroidism and roughly 17 progressor patients) is reported in the paper.

Here the chain combines TRBV18 and TRBJ1-1; TRBD1 could be the D gene, as 5 bases match. Sequences were derived from peripheral blood mononuclear cells (PBMCs), sampled at new diagnosis, from a patient treated with antithyroid drugs. The TCR comes from a woman younger than 35 with Graves disease. Donor details come from another sample of the same person, matched by shared clones. CDR3 loop: CASSTGGSEAFL. The bases are TGTGCCAGCTCGACTGGGGGGTCTGAAGCTTTCCTT.